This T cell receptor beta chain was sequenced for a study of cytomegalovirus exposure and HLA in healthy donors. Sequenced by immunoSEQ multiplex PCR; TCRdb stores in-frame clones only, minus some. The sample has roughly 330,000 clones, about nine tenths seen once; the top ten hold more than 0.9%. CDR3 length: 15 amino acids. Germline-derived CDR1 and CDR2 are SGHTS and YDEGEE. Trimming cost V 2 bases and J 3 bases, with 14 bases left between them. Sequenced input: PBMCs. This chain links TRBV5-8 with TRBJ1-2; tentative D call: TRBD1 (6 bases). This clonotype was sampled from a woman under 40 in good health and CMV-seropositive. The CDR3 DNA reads TGTGCCAGCAGCTTTTCCCGGGGGGCACACTATGGCTACACCTTC. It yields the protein CASSFSRGAHYGYTF.